Presented here are 8 T cell receptor beta chains from one specimen sequenced in a study of T cell repertoires in cytomegalovirus infection. TCRdb processed the reads anew with MiXCR; each CDR3 protein has one entry. Of 700,000 to 950,000 distinct CDR3 sequences in the sample, about 30% were seen once. No antigen has been identified for these receptors. The sample here was cultured CD8+ T cells from PBMCs, taken from culture after CMV antigen stimulation. All receptors come from a human donor in good health (CMV status not recorded). Some clones in this sample may be carry-over from other donors' samples.

Of note for this clonotype: A much larger clone differs by one base, so this may be a read error. The chain combines TRBV7-2 with TRBJ2-5; D ambiguous. Germline V CDR1 and CDR2: SGHTA, FQGNSA. V was shortened by 4 bases and J by 0 bases, with 6 bases between the two germline ends. The CDR3 consists of 13 residues. CDR3 sequence (DNA): TGTGCCAGCAGCTCAAACGACCAAGAGACCCAGTACTTC. Its protein product is CASSSNDQETQYF.

This chain connects TRBV12-3 or TRBV12-4 to TRBJ2-5, with TRBD1 identical over 12 bases. The CDR3 has 17 residues. With 6 bases clipped from V and 3 bases from J, the junction kept 11 bases outside the gene matches. Written as DNA, the CDR3 is TGTGCCAGCAGCACTGCCGGGACAGGGGGCGAGGAAGAGACCCAGTACTTC. Protein: CASSTAGTGGEEETQYF.

Ten or more counts support this clonotype. The chain couples TRBV7-2 to TRBJ2-5, with TRBD2 matching over 9 bases. V dropped 5 bases and J dropped 2; count of bases not matched to a gene: 6. In germline, CDR1 is SGHTA, CDR2 FQGNSA. The CDR3 contains 15 residues. As DNA, the CDR3 is TGTGCCAGCAGCACTAGCGGGTACAATCAAGAGACCCAGTACTTC. Protein sequence: CASSTSGYNQETQYF.

This clonotype came up a few times. CDR3 bases: TGTGCCACCAGCTACAACCTTGACAGGGTATACGAGCAGTACTTC. Its translation: CATSYNLDRVYEQYF. The chain recombines TRBV15 with TRBJ2-7, with 7 nucleotides matching TRBD1. With V trimmed by 5 bases and J by 4 bases, 11 bases remained unmatched. The CDR3 extends over 15 amino acids. The V gene's germline CDR1 is LNHNV and CDR2 YYDKDF (reference sequence).

This clonotype came up a few times. The chain links TRBV12-3 or TRBV12-4 to TRBJ2-1, with 9 bases identical to TRBD2. V was clipped by 1 base and J by 8 bases; unmatched bases: 12. This CDR3 has 17 residues. CDR3 sequence: CASSLDGSGGLWDEQFF. The CDR3 DNA is TGTGCCAGCAGTTTAGATGGTAGCGGGGGACTCTGGGATGAGCAGTTCTTC.

This clonotype occurred a few times. V is TRBV6-2 or TRBV6-3 and J is TRBJ2-7; possible D gene TRBD1, 6 bases. The ends were cut back, 4 bases at V and 0 bases at J, with 10 bases in the middle. CDR3 size: 14 residues. Germline loops: CDR1 MNHEY, CDR2 SVGEGT. CDR3 sequence: CASSSDRSSYEQYV. The CDR3 region has the DNA TGTGCCAGCAGTTCTGACAGGAGCTCCTACGAGCAGTACGTC.

Only a few counts were recorded for this clonotype. The CDR3 region is CASSPEGAWNEQFF. In DNA, the CDR3 is TGTGCCAGCAGCCCAGAAGGGGCGTGGAATGAGCAGTTCTTC. This chain links TRBV7-9 with TRBJ2-1; a weak D match, TRBD1 (5 bases). The CDR3 is 14 amino acids. The V gene lost 5 bases and the J gene lost 7 bases, with 15 bases spanning the gap. Germline values: CDR1 SEHNR, CDR2 FQNEAQ (reference sequence).

The sample holds a few counts of this clonotype. The rearrangement uses TRBV6-2 or TRBV6-3 and TRBJ1-5; TRBD1 is a possible D gene (5 bases). The CDR3 length is 16 residues. The V end lost 5 bases, the J end lost 3 bases, and 17 bases lay between the germline ends. Germline values: CDR1 MNHEY, CDR2 SVGEGT. CDR3 region: CASSGRGWAYNQPQHF. Here the CDR3 DNA reads TGTGCCAGCAGTGGTCGGGGGTGGGCGTACAATCAGCCCCAGCATTTT.